A single sample gave rise to the 11 T cell receptor beta chains below, sequenced in a study of T cell changes during pregnancy in multiple sclerosis. Repertoires were generated with immunoSEQ multiplex PCR, while TCRdb's copy carries only in-frame clones and drops some. The data contain 65,000 to 80,000 clones, roughly nine tenths of them seen just once; the ten biggest clones take up around 1.5%. This specimen was peripheral blood, taken in the third trimester of pregnancy. The receptors originated from a female donor with multiple sclerosis, enrolled in a pregnancy study.

The genes are TRBV6-6 and TRBJ2-1, with D perhaps matching TRBD2 (5 bases). V gave up 1 base and J gave up 3 bases, with 13 bases separating them. This CDR3 has 16 residues. CDR1 is MNHNY and CDR2 is SVGAGI in the germline V gene (reference sequence). CDR3 nucleotides: TGTGCCAGCAGTTACTTCACTAGATATCTCTACAATGAGCAGTTCTTC. Translating gives CASSYFTRYLYNEQFF.

The rearrangement uses TRBV7-9 and TRBJ2-4, with D perhaps TRBD2 (7 bases). Germline assignment: CDR1 SEHNR and CDR2 FQNEAQ (reference sequence). Between the trimmed V and J ends, which lost 7 bases and 8 bases, there was a span of 24 bases. This CDR3 is 16 amino acids long. This CDR3 is CASMEGGRGPGDIQYF. The CDR3 DNA reads TGTGCCAGCATGGAGGGGGGGCGCGGACCCGGTGACATTCAGTACTTC.

The chain employs TRBV9 and TRBJ2-7; TRBD1 matches 8 bases. After removal of 1 base from V and 7 bases from J, the junction contained 7 bases not matched to a gene. Germline V gene lookup returns CDR1 SGDLS and CDR2 YYNGEE. The CDR3 runs to 14 residues. The CDR3 DNA is TGTGCCAGCAGCGTATCCCCCAACAGGGGGGAGCAGTACTTC. Amino acid sequence: CASSVSPNRGEQYF. The variable domain in full, completed from reference TRBV9 and TRBJ2-7, reads DSGVTQTPKHLITATGQRVTLRCSPRSGDLSVYWYQQSLDQGLQFLIQYYNGEERAKGNILERFSAQQFPDLHSELNLSSLELGDSALYFCASSVSPNRGEQYFGPGTRLTVT.

The chain couples TRBV6-5 to TRBJ2-2, with TRBD2 as a possible D gene (7 bases). V lost 1 base and J lost 5, with 11 bases in between. CDR3 length: 15 amino acids. CDR1 is MNHEY and CDR2 is SVGAGI in the germline V gene. CDR3 sequence (DNA): TGTGCCAGCAGTTACTGGGGAGGGGGAACCGGGGAGCTGTTTTTT. Encoded protein: CASSYWGGGTGELFF.

The chain carries TRBV7-9 and TRBJ2-7; TRBD1 might be the D (5 bases). There are 17 residues in the CDR3. The V end lost 2 bases, the J end lost 1 base, and 18 bases lay between the germline ends. Germline CDR1 SEHNR, CDR2 FQNEAQ (reference sequence). In DNA form, the CDR3 reads TGTGCCAGCAGCTTAACTGCCGCAGGGATGTGGTCCTACGAGCAGTACTTC. Translated, it gives CASSLTAAGMWSYEQYF.

The chain joins TRBV18 to TRBJ1-1, with 10 bases aligning to TRBD1. J was trimmed by 1 base and V by 3 bases; bases with no gene match: 5. This CDR3 spans 16 amino acids. Germline-derived CDR1 and CDR2 are KGHSH and LQKENI. CDR3 residues: CASSPRDRGQNTEAFF. CDR3 in DNA: TGTGCCAGCTCACCTCGGGACAGGGGTCAGAACACTGAAGCTTTCTTT. The variable domain in full, with the rest retrieved from reference TRBV18 and TRBJ1-1, is NAGVMQNPRHLVRRRGQEARLRCSPMKGHSHVYWYRQLPEEGLKFMVYLQKENIIDESGMPKERFSAEFPKEGPSILRIQQVVRGDSAAYFCASSPRDRGQNTEAFFGQGTRLTVV.

This chain joins TRBV11-2 and TRBJ1-2; maybe TRBD1 (6 bases). Between the trimmed V and J ends, which lost 4 bases and 6 bases, there was a span of 15 bases. There are 14 residues in the CDR3. Per germline, CDR1 SGHAT and CDR2 FQNNGV. The CDR3 loop is CASSSLRGGHGYTF. The DNA for the CDR3 is TGTGCCAGCAGCTCCCTTCGGGGGGGCCATGGCTACACCTTC.

The chain links TRBV19 to TRBJ1-1; 8 nucleotides align to TRBD1. Germline-derived CDR1 and CDR2 are LNHDA and SQIVND (reference sequence). This CDR3 region has 13 residues. V lost 6 bases, J lost 5 bases, and 5 bases stayed unmatched. CDR3 residues: CASRLTGVTEAFF. CDR3 nucleotides: TGTGCCAGTAGATTGACAGGGGTTACTGAAGCTTTCTTT.

The V gene is TRBV6-1, the J gene TRBJ1-5; 7 bases map to TRBD1. Germline CDR1 and CDR2: MNHNS and SASEGT. Trimming at V came to 3 bases and at J to 11 bases, leaving 7 bases not matched to a gene. CDR3 length equals 13 residues. The CDR3 DNA sequence: TGTGCCAGCAGTGAGATTTCCGGGACAGCCCAGCATTTT. Translated: CASSEISGTAQHF.

The genes are TRBV19 and TRBJ1-1; possible D gene TRBD1, 6 bases. Germline V gives CDR1 LNHDA, CDR2 SQIVND (reference sequence). Trimming shortened V by 7 bases and J by 0 bases, and 21 bases separated the two germline ends. This CDR3 has 17 amino acids. The CDR3 DNA sequence: TGTGCCAGTACTGTGACAGGACCCCGGGAAATGAACACTGAAGCTTTCTTT. This codes for CASTVTGPREMNTEAFF.

This chain joins TRBV6-6 and TRBJ1-5; no reliable D call. The length of the CDR3 is 13 residues. Trimming removed 7 bases at V and 4 bases at J, with 11 bases between. Germline V gene sequence: CDR1 MNHNY, CDR2 SVGAGI (reference sequence). The CDR3 nucleotides are TGTGCCAGCACCTACGGGGAGAATCAGCCCCAGCATTTT. It translates to CASTYGENQPQHF.